The entry below describes one TCR beta chain. Its cognate antigen is unknown. The data are from a study of cytomegalovirus exposure and HLA in healthy donors. Study-level findings and limits: Earlier analysis looked at TCR beta V segments, and most were productive about 90% or about 30% of the time.

V was pared by 3 bases and J by 5 bases, with 27 bases between. The CDR3 runs to 19 residues. Germline CDR1 and CDR2: LGHNA and YNFKEQ. 13 Jbeta primers and 60 Vbeta primers were used for the PCR. Only in-frame clones appear in the TCRdb table, and some are missing; sequencing was by immunoSEQ multiplex PCR. This table holds 150,000 to 200,000 clones, around 82% found once. This sequence originates from a man between 18 and 29 years old in good health and CMV-seronegative. This chain connects TRBV4-2 to TRBJ2-3; a weak D match, TRBD1 (5 bases). The specimen sequenced was PBMCs. The CDR3 region is CASSQTPRAIPRVKDTQYF. The DNA of the CDR3 is TGTGCCAGCAGCCAGACCCCCAGGGCTATCCCCAGGGTTAAAGATACGCAGTATTTT.